This T cell receptor (beta chain) was recovered during a study of molecular identifiers for immune sequencing clone quantification. Making the bulk TCR libraries relied on previously described methods and listed TCR primers. A single record per CDR3 protein comes from TCRdb applying MiXCR to the PCR reads. The sample consists of 460,000 or so distinct CDR3 sequences, about 20% of them appearing once. A CD8+CD4-CCR7+CD45RA+ phenotype served as the sorting definition for naive CD8 T cells. The length of the CDR3 is 15 residues. A word on this clonotype: At one of its ends the junction is not consistent with the germline gene, which may arise from a read error.

The V call is TRBV12-3 or TRBV12-4, the J call TRBJ2-7, with D possibly matching TRBD2 (5 bases). Sequenced input: naive CD8+ T cells from blood, with Jurkat cell RNA spiked in. Subset defined: FACS-sorted CD8+CD4-CCR7+CD45RA+ naive T cells. The receptor was isolated from a human donor in good health. Some libraries in this study had Jurkat cell RNA spiked in. The CDR3 DNA follows: TGTGCCGGCAGCCCCCTCGGGAAGGGATCCTACGAGCAGTACTTC. It codes for CAGSPLGKGSYEQYF.